This passage covers 17 T cell receptor beta chains from one sample sequenced in a study of cytomegalovirus exposure and HLA in healthy donors. Both 60 Vbeta primers and 13 Jbeta primers went into the PCR. The repertoire was sequenced with immunoSEQ multiplex PCR; TCRdb's copy has only in-frame clones and lacks some. Of about 120,000 clones listed, around 75% are singletons. Input material: PBMCs. These receptors were taken from a woman aged 18-29 years in good health and CMV-seronegative.

The rearrangement uses TRBV7-3 and TRBJ1-1, with D maybe TRBD1 (5 bases). V shed 5 bases and J shed 8 bases, with 15 bases lying between them. The CDR3 loop spans 13 amino acids. Per germline, CDR1 SGHTA and CDR2 FQGTGA. The CDR3 nucleotides read TGTGCCAGCAGCCAGGAGGGGAGTCGAGAAGCTTTCTTT. It specifies CASSQEGSREAFF.

This chain links TRBV4-1 with TRBJ1-5; the D is unclear. This CDR3 is built from 17 residues. CDR1 and CDR2 (germline): MGHRA, YSYEKL. Trimming shortened V by 1 base and J by 0 bases, and 13 bases separated the two germline ends. Written as DNA, the CDR3 is TGCGCCAGCAGCCAAGTGCTACAGATCAATAGCAATCAGCCCCAGCATTTT. Translating gives CASSQVLQINSNQPQHF.

This clone appeared once. The chain carries TRBV7-9 and TRBJ1-6; weak D call: TRBD1 (5 bases). Between the trimmed V and J ends, which lost 5 bases and 9 bases, there was a span of 14 bases. The CDR3 loop spans 14 amino acids. Germline assignment: CDR1 SEHNR and CDR2 FQNEAQ (reference sequence). The chain's CDR3 is CASSPGGKRSPLHF. The DNA for the CDR3 is TGTGCCAGCAGCCCCGGGGGGAAACGTTCACCCCTCCACTTT.

The chain uses TRBV7-8 and TRBJ1-4, with a tentative D call TRBD1 (6 bases). This CDR3 has 15 residues. The germline V and J ends were trimmed by 4 bases and 4 bases, with 13 bases remaining between them. Germline loops: CDR1 SGHVS, CDR2 FQNEAQ. In nucleotides, the CDR3 is TGTGCCAGCAGCTACCGACAGGCCCGTAATGAAAAACTGTTTTTT. This encodes CASSYRQARNEKLFF.

Concerning this clone: Other DNA sequences within the sample encode an identical CDR3. This chain connects TRBV4-1 to TRBJ1-1; 7 nucleotides agree with TRBD1. The V gene end was trimmed by 4 bases and the J gene end by 1 base; junction bases not matched to a gene: 3. CDR1 MGHRA and CDR2 YSYEKL come from the germline V gene. The CDR3 extends over 14 amino acids. CDR3 loop: CASSLRTGNTEAFF. DNA for the CDR3: TGCGCCAGCAGCCTAAGGACAGGGAACACTGAAGCTTTCTTT.

In this sample, this clone turned up once. V usage is TRBV5-4 and J usage is TRBJ2-4; 8 bases align to TRBD2. CDR1 is SGHNT and CDR2 is YYREEE in the germline V gene (reference sequence). The CDR3 covers 12 residues. Trimming removed 4 bases from V and 15 bases from J; junction bases left unmatched: 9. DNA for the CDR3: TGTGCCAGCAGCAAGCCCCGGGGGGGCCTGTACTTC. The encoded protein is CASSKPRGGLYF.

This clone was observed a handful of times. The genes are TRBV5-1 and TRBJ2-6; D may be TRBD1 (6 bases). The germline V and J ends were trimmed by 3 bases and 0 bases, with 10 bases remaining between them. CDR1 SGHRS and CDR2 YFSETQ come from the germline V gene. The CDR3 runs 16 residues. DNA of the CDR3: TGCGCCAGCAGCTCAGGACAGTTCTCTGGGGCCAACGTCCTGACTTTC. Protein: CASSSGQFSGANVLTF.

The V gene is TRBV4-1, the J gene TRBJ1-5, with 7 bases fitting TRBD1. Trimming cost V 0 bases and J 0 bases; bases outside gene matches: 8. This CDR3 spans 18 amino acids. Germline CDR1 is MGHRA and CDR2 is YSYEKL. The CDR3 DNA reads TGCGCCAGCAGCCAAGATTGGACAGGCCTTTATAGCAATCAGCCCCAGCATTTT. Its translation: CASSQDWTGLYSNQPQHF.

This clone appeared a single time. The rearrangement uses TRBV10-3 and TRBJ2-5; 8 bases match TRBD2. Per the germline V gene, CDR1 is ENHRY and CDR2 is SYGVKD. The CDR3 loop spans 15 amino acids. With V trimmed by 8 bases and J by 3 bases, 11 bases remained unmatched. The CDR3 protein is CAIGTFAGGEETQYF. CDR3 in DNA: TGTGCCATCGGGACCTTTGCGGGGGGCGAAGAGACCCAGTACTTC.

The rearrangement uses TRBV2 and TRBJ2-7; D perhaps matches TRBD1 (6 bases). This CDR3 comprises 15 residues. V lost 1 base and J 6 bases, leaving 16 bases between the germline ends. CDR1 and CDR2 (germline): SNHLY, FYNNEI. DNA for the CDR3: TGTGCCAGCAGTGAAGGGGGCAGGGGTGGAAGCGAGCAGTACTTC. Protein product: CASSEGGRGGSEQYF.

The V call is TRBV5-1, the J call TRBJ2-1, with TRBD2 matching 11 bases. CDR1 is SGHRS, CDR2 YFSETQ, per germline. Trimming took 4 bases from V and 6 from J; bases not matched to a gene: 6. The CDR3 is made up of 15 amino acids. As DNA, the CDR3 is TGCGCCAGCAGCCCGACTAGCGGGGAGTTCAATGAGCAGTTCTTC. Its translation: CASSPTSGEFNEQFF.

The rearrangement uses TRBV28 and TRBJ2-1; perhaps TRBD2 as D (5 bases). The germline V gene has CDR1 MDHEN and CDR2 SYDVKM. The CDR3 totals 13 residues. The germline V and J ends were trimmed by 3 bases and 6 bases, with 9 bases remaining between them. The CDR3 DNA follows: TGTGCCAGCAGTTTGAGGGTCCCCAATGAGCAGTTCTTC. It specifies CASSLRVPNEQFF.

The V gene is TRBV5-6, the J gene TRBJ2-1, with 8 positions matching TRBD2. This CDR3 contains 16 residues. The ends lost 1 base at V and 7 bases at J; junction bases unmatched: 10. Per the germline V gene, CDR1 is SGHDT and CDR2 is YYEEEE. The CDR3 reads CASSLLLRGGLNEQFF. CDR3 DNA sequence: TGTGCCAGCAGCTTGTTGCTTCGCGGGGGGTTAAATGAGCAGTTCTTC.

The chain carries TRBV28 and TRBJ1-5, with no clear D. This CDR3 region has 11 residues. Trimming left V 3 bases short and J 11 bases short, with 8 bases between. The germline CDR1 and CDR2 sequences are MDHEN and SYDVKM. The CDR3: CASSFEGAQHF. The CDR3 DNA reads as TGTGCCAGCAGTTTTGAGGGTGCCCAGCATTTT.

The chain recombines TRBV13 with TRBJ2-3; maybe TRBD1 (6 bases). The CDR3 is 15 amino acids. The germline CDR1 and CDR2 sequences are PRHDT and FYEKMQ (reference sequence). Trimming removed 5 bases at V and 5 bases at J, with 17 bases between. The CDR3 here is CASSPARRQVDTQYF. As DNA, the CDR3 is TGTGCCAGCAGCCCTGCCCGGCGACAGGTAGATACGCAGTATTTT.

Only a few counts were recorded for this clone. The rearrangement uses TRBV4-1 and TRBJ2-2; 7 nucleotides match TRBD1. The junction had 10 bases not matched to a gene; V was cut back by 4 bases and J by 5 bases. This CDR3 is built from 16 residues. The germline V gene encodes CDR1 MGHRA and CDR2 YSYEKL. The CDR3 here is CASSRELTGTTGELFF. As DNA, the CDR3 is TGCGCCAGCAGCCGGGAATTGACAGGGACGACCGGGGAGCTGTTTTTT.

The genes are TRBV19 and TRBJ1-5, with 8 bases that match TRBD1. CDR3 size: 17 residues. The germline V gene encodes CDR1 LNHDA and CDR2 SQIVND (reference sequence). With V trimmed by 2 bases and J by 0 bases, 6 bases remained unmatched. CDR3 in amino acids: CASSIIPGGSSNQPQHF. CDR3 in DNA: TGTGCCAGTAGTATAATCCCAGGGGGCTCTAGCAATCAGCCCCAGCATTTT.